This T cell receptor beta chain derives from a study of T cell changes during pregnancy in multiple sclerosis. The V gene end was trimmed by 6 bases and the J gene end by 4 bases; junction bases not matched to a gene: 7. From germline, CDR1 is MDHEN and CDR2 SYDVKM. The CDR3 covers 16 residues. This table comes from immunoSEQ multiplex PCR, and its TCRdb copy is limited to in-frame clones, with some not included. The repertoire holds 59,000 or so clones, with 92% as singletons. The material was peripheral blood, obtained in the third trimester of pregnancy. This TCR came from a female donor in good health, enrolled as a control in a pregnancy study. This sequence joins TRBV28 and TRBJ2-2, with TRBD2 matching over 11 bases. CDR3 nucleotide sequence: TGTGCCAGCAGCATTAGCGGGAGGGCCCGCACCGGGGAGCTGTTTTTT. Translating it yields CASSISGRARTGELFF.